This T cell receptor beta chain was retrieved from a study of T-cell reconstitution after alpha-beta-depleted transplantation in children. TCRbeta library construction was performed incorporating unique molecular identifiers. TCRdb passed the PCR reads through MiXCR, listing each CDR3 protein once. The table records over 550,000 distinct CDR3 sequences, under 12% of them present only once. The sequencing used PBMCs from the stem cell graft donor, collected from the stem cell graft. The receptor comes from a human donor who donated a stem cell graft to a child with acute myeloid leukemia.

The CDR3 DNA reads as TGTGCCAGCAGCTCAGACCTAGCGGGGTTCCAAGAGACCCAGTACTTC. Residues: CASSSDLAGFQETQYF. This chain connects TRBV28 to TRBJ2-5; 9 bases agree with TRBD2. The trim removed 6 bases at V and 1 base at J, leaving 9 bases unmatched. This CDR3 has 16 residues. Germline CDR1 MDHEN, CDR2 SYDVKM.